This T cell receptor beta chain was identified during a study of cytomegalovirus exposure and HLA in healthy donors. 13 Jbeta primers and 60 Vbeta primers were used for the PCR. Generated by immunoSEQ multiplex PCR, the TCRdb table keeps only in-frame clones and is missing some. This sample has about 130,000 clones, with roughly 70% found just once. The source material was PBMCs. This sequence originates from a middle-aged man in good health and CMV-seropositive.

As DNA, the CDR3 is TGTGCCAGCAGCCCGGGACAGGGTAACCACGAGCAGTACTTC. This gives the protein CASSPGQGNHEQYF. V and J are TRBV11-3 and TRBJ2-7, with 9 bases matching TRBD1. The CDR3 runs to 14 residues. Germline V gives CDR1 SGHNT, CDR2 YENEEA. V lost 5 bases, J lost 5 bases, and 7 bases stayed unmatched. Supplemented by reference TRBV11-3 and TRBJ2-7, the full variable domain reads EAGVVQSPRYKIIEKKQPVAFWCNPISGHNTLYWYLQNLGQGPELLIRYENEEAVDDSQLPKDRFSAERLKGVDSTLKIQPAELGDSAVYLCASSPGQGNHEQYFGPGTRLTVT.